This T cell receptor beta chain originates from a study of PD-L1 blockade in urothelial cancer (dated 2017 in TCRdb). For context, the study as a whole: Every patient began therapy around 2014 and was given atezolizumab 1,200 mg intravenously every 3 weeks. Twenty-five of 29 patients were identified as males with urothelial cancer of bladder origin, and a prior smoking history was reported by 18 of 29 patients. Patients had an ECOG performance status of 0 or 1 and had received between 0 and 3 prior chemotherapy regimens. Blood samples were analyzed at 3 weeks after treatment start (second dose) and at 6 weeks after treatment start. Blood samples gave a median of about 150,000 T cells and tens of thousands of unique TCRs, with a median clonality of approximately 0.078. Somatic, immune and clinical correlates of response to PD-L1 blockade with atezolizumab in urothelial cancer were the focus of an exploratory multi-omic analysis. Pretreatment tumor samples and matched peripheral blood, collected serially before and after atezolizumab treatment, underwent TCR sequencing. Durable clinical benefit was defined as progression-free survival longer than 6 months, and TCR features were also tested against progression-free and overall survival. In the same patients, whole exome sequencing and RNA sequencing of pretreatment tumors were performed in addition to TCR sequencing. Durable clinical benefit was achieved by nine patients and was not achieved by 20 patients. Pretreatment blood TCR-seq was available for twenty-nine patients, at least one posttreatment blood collection was obtained for about 24 patients, and tumor TCR-seq was available for about 24 patients.

Synthetic TCR analog templates were spiked into each PCR so that absolute template abundance could be estimated from read counts. TCRbeta CDR3 regions were amplified from genomic DNA with bias-controlled V and J gene primers using the immunoSEQ assay. Rearranged TCRbeta segments were sequenced at approximately 20X coverage. The original methods were these. Sequencing errors were corrected by clustering and CDR3s were annotated against IMGT to assign V, D and J genes. Downstream analyses used only productive TCRbeta rearrangements, leaving out any out-of-frame or stop-codon sequences. Clonality was computed as one minus Shannon entropy normalized by the log of the number of unique productive sequences. Clones differing between time points or between blood and tumor were identified by Fisher's exact test with Benjamini-Hochberg correction at adjusted p below 0.01. Not all clones reach the TCRdb copy of this immuneACCESS table, which keeps in-frame sequences only. Checked studies attribute under half of the gap to unresolved V genes and leave the rest unexplained. V and J calls plus clone size are reproduced from that table; the DNA served to infer D and trimming. The sample yields about 21,000 clones; 90% were counted once. Jointly, the top ten make up around 16% of the sample.

Study-wide conclusions, independent of this receptor: Among patients with durable benefit, tumor-associated TCR clones showed greater expansion in peripheral blood 3 weeks after treatment started (n of about 21, p = 0.022). Because the sample size was small (n ≈ 31) and many exploratory analyses were performed, the results are intended to be hypothesis-generating. Improved progression-free and overall survival was associated with having pretreatment peripheral blood TCR clonality below the median.

A remark on this clone: What this receptor recognizes is not known. Base qualities are not recorded, but no much larger clone differs from it by a single base.

The germline V gene gives CDR1 as SQVTM and CDR2 as ANQGSEA. Measured from the cysteine to the phenylalanine, the CDR3 is 13 residues long. Solely the CDR3 DNA is kept, with 39 bases framed from the first base. Between the V and J ends, shortened by 5 bases and 2 bases respectively, the junction contains 12 bases. A total of 25 to 30 patients with locally advanced or metastatic urothelial carcinoma, treated at Memorial Sloan Kettering on a trial protocol, made up the cohort. Peripheral blood mononuclear cells were collected pretreatment and during treatment, at between 1 and 8 total time points per patient. The Qiagen DNeasy Blood extraction kit was used to purify genomic DNA from total PBMCs and tumor samples. PBMCs were collected pretreatment and during treatment, and were isolated and stored as previously described.

This receptor chain uses TRBV29-1 and TRBJ2-5; no D segment can be confidently identified. The receptor was derived from a woman aged 55 to 70 with urothelial cancer. The material sequenced was PBMCs, taken around atezolizumab (anti-PD-L1) treatment. The CDR3 amino acid sequence is: CSVPTIPQETQYF. The nucleotide sequence is given as TGCAGCGTTCCAACTATTCCTCAAGAGACCCAGTACTTC. Reference TRBV29-1 and TRBJ2-5 proteins supply the regions before and after the CDR3; the full variable domain is: SAVISQKPSRDICQRGTSLTIQCQVDSQVTMMFWYRQQPGQSLTLIATANQGSEATYESGFVIDKFPISRPNLTFSTLTVSNMSPEDSSIYLCSVPTIPQETQYFGPGTRLLVL.